Presented here are 10 T cell receptor beta chains from one specimen sequenced in a study of human T cells and chemical hapten exposure. TCRdb ran MiXCR on the RACE reads and lists one entry per CDR3 protein. The repertoire includes fewer than 300,000 distinct CDR3 sequences, 7.5% to 10% of them detected once, and 2% to 2.5% sits in the top ten. The time point here: pre-sensitization, week 0. Treatment of the sample: therapeutic diphenylcyclopropenone sensitization with weekly scalp DPC. This specimen was whole blood, taken in connection with sensitization to the hapten diphenylcyclopropenone (DPC). These receptor sequences come from a woman in her forties with alopecia areata. Some clones in this sample may be carry-over from other donors' samples.

This clonotype turned up a few times. V usage is TRBV10-3 and J usage is TRBJ2-2, with 7 bases lining up with TRBD2. With V trimmed by 3 bases and J by 3 bases, 4 bases remained unmatched. The CDR3 sequence is 15 residues long. CDR1 is ENHRY, CDR2 SYGVKD, per germline. The CDR3 DNA sequence: TGTGCCATCAGTGAACGACTAGCTGACACCGGGGAGCTGTTTTTT. It encodes CAISERLADTGELFF.

This clonotype was seen ten or more times. This rearrangement joins TRBV18 to TRBJ1-1; D might be TRBD1 (5 bases). V was clipped by 6 bases and J by 2 bases, with 16 bases between them. Per germline, CDR1 KGHSH and CDR2 LQKENI. The CDR3 runs to 15 residues. CDR3 coding DNA: TGTGCCAGCTCCCTGGCAAGGGGCCCAAACACTGAAGCTTTCTTT. Translation gives CASSLARGPNTEAFF.

The chain carries TRBV28 and TRBJ2-3; TRBD1 matches at 8 bases. This CDR3 region has 12 residues. V dropped 5 bases and J dropped 11; count of bases not matched to a gene: 6. The germline V gene has CDR1 MDHEN and CDR2 SYDVKM. The CDR3 is CASSRQGRRQYF. CDR3 in DNA: TGTGCCAGCAGTCGACAGGGGCGGAGGCAGTATTTT.

The genes are TRBV3-1 and TRBJ1-1, with 11 bases lining up with TRBD1. CDR1 and CDR2 (germline): LGHDT, YNNKEL (reference sequence). The ends lost 4 bases at V and 4 bases at J; junction bases unmatched: 5. This CDR3 has 15 residues. The CDR3 sequence is CASSRSGTGGTEAFF. The CDR3 region has the DNA TGTGCCAGCAGCCGATCCGGGACAGGGGGCACTGAAGCTTTCTTT.

A few counts support this clonotype. The CDR3 here is CASSGQGMRYEQYF. CDR3 nucleotide sequence: TGTGCCAGCAGCGGACAGGGGATGCGGTACGAGCAGTACTTC. V gene TRBV7-6 combines with J gene TRBJ2-7, with 9 bases that match TRBD1. Germline V gene sequence: CDR1 SGHVS, CDR2 FNYEAQ. With V trimmed by 5 bases and J by 4 bases, 6 bases remained unmatched. The length of the CDR3 is 14 residues.

This clonotype turned up a few times. The chain carries TRBV29-1 and TRBJ2-7; 7 nucleotides line up with TRBD1. Trimming cost V 4 bases and J 2 bases; bases outside gene matches: 8. In germline, CDR1 is SQVTM, CDR2 ANQGSEA. This CDR3 spans 14 amino acids. DNA of the CDR3: TGCAGCGTTGTCAAGGGGGCCACGACCTACGAGCAGTACTTC. Its translation is CSVVKGATTYEQYF.

V usage is TRBV10-3 and J usage is TRBJ2-7; D is perhaps TRBD1 or TRBD2 (5 bases each). In germline, CDR1 is ENHRY, CDR2 SYGVKD. Deletions cut 0 bases from V and 6 bases from J, with 15 bases between. This CDR3 has 15 residues. CDR3 protein: CAISESSPGTSEQYF. As DNA, the CDR3 is TGTGCCATCAGTGAGTCGAGTCCAGGGACCAGCGAGCAGTACTTC.

J is TRBJ2-1 and V is TRBV7-2; TRBD2 might be the D (5 bases). V lost 5 bases, J lost 7 bases, and 12 bases lay in between. Per the germline V gene, CDR1 is SGHTA and CDR2 is FQGNSA. This CDR3 region has 13 residues. The CDR3 DNA reads TGTGCCAGCAGCGACTTGGGAGTAAATGAGCAGTTCTTC. Translating gives CASSDLGVNEQFF. Full variable domain (remainder filled in from reference TRBV7-2 and TRBJ2-1): GAGVSQSPSNKVTEKGKDVELRCDPISGHTALYWYRQSLGQGLEFLIYFQGNSAPDKSGLPSDRFSAERTGGSVSTLTIQRTQQEDSAVYLCASSDLGVNEQFFGPGTRLTVL.

This chain links TRBV7-8 with TRBJ1-1, with a weak D call TRBD1 (6 bases). CDR1 SGHVS and CDR2 FQNEAQ come from the germline V gene. The CDR3 covers 15 residues. V was trimmed by 3 bases and J by 3 bases, leaving 14 bases between them. The CDR3 DNA sequence: TGTGCCAGCAGCTTTTGGACAGAGCAATACACTGAAGCTTTCTTT. As protein: CASSFWTEQYTEAFF.

The table lists this clonotype with a few counts. DNA for the CDR3: TGTGCCAGCAGTACCGGCGATCAGCCCCAGCATTTT. This gives the protein CASSTGDQPQHF. The J gene is TRBJ1-5, the V gene TRBV12-3 or TRBV12-4; D is unresolved. V was pared by 5 bases and J by 5 bases, with 7 bases between. The CDR3 has 12 amino acids.